This T cell receptor (beta chain) was recovered during a study of radiation and T cells in renal cell carcinoma. Whole-study findings and limits: From baseline, blood top tumor clonotypes peaked at 2 weeks post-radiation.

The method was immunoSEQ multiplex PCR; TCRdb's version includes in-frame clones alone and lacks a portion of them. Of 70,000 or so clones detected, 82% appear once; the ten largest clones hold 5.8%. Trimming cost V 4 bases and J 4 bases, with 18 bases left between them. Germline CDR1 and CDR2: SGHRS and YFSETQ. CDR3 size: 15 residues. This sample's time point: blood 2 weeks post-SBRT. Treatment here: 15 Gy SBRT to primary tumor, nephrectomy 4 weeks later. Remarks on this clone: The antigen is unknown.

Source: blood, taken from a patient whose treatment included radiotherapy and nephrectomy. This clonotype was obtained from a man aged 55 to 70 with renal cell carcinoma. This chain joins TRBV5-1 and TRBJ2-7; D might be TRBD2 (6 bases). CDR3 nucleotide sequence: TGCGCCAGCAGCCCGGGGGACGGACCGACTTACGAGCAGTACTTC. It yields the protein CASSPGDGPTYEQYF.